This T cell receptor (beta chain) was identified in a study of shared clonotypes between healthy human individuals. Template for every sorted-subset replicate PCR totaled approximately 0.2 ug DNA, 25,000 to 35,000 T cell genomes. As processed by the authors: ImmunoSEQ yielded junction-only sequences lacking quality scores, so filtering differed. Assay: immunoSEQ multiplex PCR; the TCRdb copy retains only in-frame clones and omits some. V, J and clone size were drawn from that table, and D and trimming were deduced from the DNA. The sample carries around 700,000 clones, roughly nine tenths recorded once. The study, taken as a whole, reports: Rarefaction analysis demonstrated incomplete sorted-subset sequencing notwithstanding large depth.

Selected positively for CCR7 and CD45RO-negative, naive CD8 cells excluded terminally differentiated effector memory CD45RA+ cells. Every contributor of samples was a Caucasian grown-up residing in Nashville, Tennessee. Concerning this clone: The target antigen is unknown.

CDR3 length equals 20 residues. Trimming cost V 4 bases and J 5 bases; bases outside gene matches: 25. The germline gives CDR1 MRHNA, CDR2 SNTAGT. Sequences were obtained from naive CD8+ T cells sorted from blood. V usage is TRBV6-4 and J usage is TRBJ2-5, with 7 nucleotides matching TRBD1. The sequence was collected from a man under 40 in good health. As DNA, the CDR3 is TGTGCCAGCAGTGCCGGAGACGGGACAGATGACACCTTCAGAGAGGAGACCCAGTACTTC. This gives the protein CASSAGDGTDDTFREETQYF.